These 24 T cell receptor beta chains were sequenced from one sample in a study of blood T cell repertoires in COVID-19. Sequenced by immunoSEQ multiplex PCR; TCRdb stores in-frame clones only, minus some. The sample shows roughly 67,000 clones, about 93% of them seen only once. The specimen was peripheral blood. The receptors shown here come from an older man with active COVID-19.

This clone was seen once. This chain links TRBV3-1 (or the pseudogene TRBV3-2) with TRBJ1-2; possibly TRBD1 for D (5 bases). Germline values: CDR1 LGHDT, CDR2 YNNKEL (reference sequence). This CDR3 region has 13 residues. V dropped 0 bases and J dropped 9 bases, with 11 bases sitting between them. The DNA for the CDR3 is TGTGCCAGCAGCCAAGAATCCAGGGTGAGCTACACCTTC. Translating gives CASSQESRVSYTF.

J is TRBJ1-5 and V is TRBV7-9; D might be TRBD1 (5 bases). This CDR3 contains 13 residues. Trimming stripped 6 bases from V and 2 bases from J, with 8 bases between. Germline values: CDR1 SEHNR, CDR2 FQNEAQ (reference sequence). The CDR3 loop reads CASRGDGNQPQHF. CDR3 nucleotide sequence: TGTGCCAGCAGAGGGGATGGCAATCAGCCCCAGCATTTT.

The CDR3 coding sequence is TGTGCCAGCAGTGACTTTTTTCCCGGAGCGGGGGGCTACCACGAGCAGTACTTC. It encodes CASSDFFPGAGGYHEQYF. The rearrangement joins TRBV6-4 to TRBJ2-7; 9 nucleotides match TRBD2. V gave up 1 base and J gave up 5 bases; unmatched junction bases: 15. This CDR3 has 18 amino acids. In germline, CDR1 is MRHNA, CDR2 SNTAGT.

CDR3 amino acids: CASSIRPGYGYTF. CDR3 nucleotide sequence: TGTGCCAGTAGTATACGTCCGGGCTATGGCTACACCTTC. The J gene is TRBJ1-2, the V gene TRBV19; D is unresolved. Germline V gene sequence: CDR1 LNHDA, CDR2 SQIVND (reference sequence). The CDR3 sequence is 13 residues long. The ends were cut back, 2 bases at V and 4 bases at J, with 8 bases in the middle.

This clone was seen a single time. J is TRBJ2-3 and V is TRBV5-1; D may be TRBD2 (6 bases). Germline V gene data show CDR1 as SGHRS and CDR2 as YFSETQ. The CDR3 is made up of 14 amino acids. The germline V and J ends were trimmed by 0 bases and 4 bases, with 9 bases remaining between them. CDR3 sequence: CASSLVEGSDTQYF. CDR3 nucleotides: TGCGCCAGCAGCTTGGTGGAGGGGTCAGATACGCAGTATTTT.

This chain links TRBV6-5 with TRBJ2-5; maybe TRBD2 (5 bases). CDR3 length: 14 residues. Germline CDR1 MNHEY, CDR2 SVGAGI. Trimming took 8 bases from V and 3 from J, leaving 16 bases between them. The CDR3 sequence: CASGEWTPKETQYF. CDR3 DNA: TGTGCCAGCGGGGAGTGGACTCCTAAAGAGACCCAGTACTTC.

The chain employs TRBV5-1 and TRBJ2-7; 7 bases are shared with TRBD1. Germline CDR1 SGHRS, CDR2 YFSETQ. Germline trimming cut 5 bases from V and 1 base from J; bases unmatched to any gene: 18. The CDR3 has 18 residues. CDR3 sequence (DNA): TGCGCCAGCAGGGGGAAACTCTCGGGACAGCGCCATTCCTACGAGCAGTACGTC. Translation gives CASRGKLSGQRHSYEQYV.

The CDR3 sequence: CASSEGGIGYTF. As DNA, the CDR3 is TGTGCCAGCAGTGAAGGTGGCATTGGCTACACCTTC. The V call is TRBV6-1, the J call TRBJ1-2; no reliable D call. Germline lookup yields CDR1 MNHNS and CDR2 SASEGT. The CDR3 is 12 residues long. With 1 base removed from V and 7 bases from J, the gap between germline ends came to 7 bases.

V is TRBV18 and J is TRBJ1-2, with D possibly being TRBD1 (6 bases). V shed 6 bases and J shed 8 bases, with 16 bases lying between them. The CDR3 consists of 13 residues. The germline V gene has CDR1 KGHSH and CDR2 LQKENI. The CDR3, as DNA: TGTGCCAGCTCCCCAACCGGGGGGGCGGGCTACACCTTC. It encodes CASSPTGGAGYTF.

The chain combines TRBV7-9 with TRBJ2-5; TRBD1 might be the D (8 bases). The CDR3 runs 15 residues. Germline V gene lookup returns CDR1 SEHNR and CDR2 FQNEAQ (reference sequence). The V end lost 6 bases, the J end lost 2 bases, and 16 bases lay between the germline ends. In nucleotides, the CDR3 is TGTGCCAGCAGGATTGGACAGGGAGGGCAAGAGACCCAGTACTTC. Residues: CASRIGQGGQETQYF.

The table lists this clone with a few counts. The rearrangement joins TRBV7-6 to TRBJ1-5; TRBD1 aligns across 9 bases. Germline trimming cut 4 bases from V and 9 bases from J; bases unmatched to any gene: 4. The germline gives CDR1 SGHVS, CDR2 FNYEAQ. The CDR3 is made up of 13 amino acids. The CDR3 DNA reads TGTGCCAGCAGCTCGGGACAGGGTGGGCCCCAGCATTTT. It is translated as CASSSGQGGPQHF.

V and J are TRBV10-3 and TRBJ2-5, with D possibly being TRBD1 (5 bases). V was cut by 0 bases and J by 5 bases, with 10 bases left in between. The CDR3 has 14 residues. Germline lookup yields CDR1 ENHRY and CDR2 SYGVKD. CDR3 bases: TGTGCCATCAGTGAGTCTGACAGTGGGGAGACCCAGTACTTC. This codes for CAISESDSGETQYF.

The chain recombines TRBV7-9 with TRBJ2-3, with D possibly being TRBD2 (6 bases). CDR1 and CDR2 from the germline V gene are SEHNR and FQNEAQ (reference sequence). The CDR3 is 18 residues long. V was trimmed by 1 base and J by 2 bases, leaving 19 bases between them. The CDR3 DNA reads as TGTGCCAGCAGCTTAGGAGGCTACGGGGACTTCCACACAGATACGCAGTATTTT. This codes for CASSLGGYGDFHTDTQYF. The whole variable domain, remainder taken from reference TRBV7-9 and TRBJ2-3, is DTGVSQNPRHKITKRGQNVTFRCDPISEHNRLYWYRQTLGQGPEFLTYFQNEAQLEKSRLLSDRFSAERPKGSFSTLEIQRTEQGDSAMYLCASSLGGYGDFHTDTQYFGPGTRLTVL.

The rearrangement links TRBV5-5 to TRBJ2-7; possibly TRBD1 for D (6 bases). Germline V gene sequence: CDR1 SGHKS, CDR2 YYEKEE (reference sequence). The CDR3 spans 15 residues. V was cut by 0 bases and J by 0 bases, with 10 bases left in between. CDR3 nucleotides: TGTGCCAGCAGCTTGGCCGGGACATTCTCCTACGAGCAGTACGTC. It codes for CASSLAGTFSYEQYV.

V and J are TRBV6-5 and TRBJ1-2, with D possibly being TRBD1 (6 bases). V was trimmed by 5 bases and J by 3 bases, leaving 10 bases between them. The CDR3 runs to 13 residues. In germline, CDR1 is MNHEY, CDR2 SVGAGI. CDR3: CASSPDRDYGYTF. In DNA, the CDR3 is TGTGCCAGCAGTCCGGACAGAGACTATGGCTACACCTTC.

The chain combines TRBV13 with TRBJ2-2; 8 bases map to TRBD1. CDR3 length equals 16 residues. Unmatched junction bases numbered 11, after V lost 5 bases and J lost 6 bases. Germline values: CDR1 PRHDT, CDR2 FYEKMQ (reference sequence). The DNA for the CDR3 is TGTGCCAGCAGCACCGACAGGGGTTGGTTTCCCGGGGAGCTGTTTTTT. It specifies CASSTDRGWFPGELFF.

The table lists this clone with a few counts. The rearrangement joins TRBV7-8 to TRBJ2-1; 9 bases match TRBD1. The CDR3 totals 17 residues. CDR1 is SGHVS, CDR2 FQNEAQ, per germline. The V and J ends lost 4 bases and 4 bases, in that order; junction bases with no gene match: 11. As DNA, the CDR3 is TGTGCCAGCAGCTCCCCCAAGGGGACAGGGATTTACAATGAGCAGTTCTTC. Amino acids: CASSSPKGTGIYNEQFF.

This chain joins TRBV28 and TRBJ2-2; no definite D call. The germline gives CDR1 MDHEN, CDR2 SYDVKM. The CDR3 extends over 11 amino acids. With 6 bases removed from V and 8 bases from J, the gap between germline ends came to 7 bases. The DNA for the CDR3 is TGTGCCAGCAGCTATTCGGGGGAGCTGTTTTTT. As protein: CASSYSGELFF. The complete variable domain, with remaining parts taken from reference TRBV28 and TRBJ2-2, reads DVKVTQSSRYLVKRTGEKVFLECVQDMDHENMFWYRQDPGLGLRLIYFSYDVKMKEKGDIPEGYSVSREKKERFSLILESASTNQTSMYLCASSYSGELFFGEGSRLTVL.

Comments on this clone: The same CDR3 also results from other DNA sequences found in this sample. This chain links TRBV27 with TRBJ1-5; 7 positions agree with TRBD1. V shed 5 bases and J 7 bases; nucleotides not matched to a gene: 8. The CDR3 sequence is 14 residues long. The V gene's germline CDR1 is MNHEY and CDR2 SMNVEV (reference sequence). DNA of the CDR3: TGTGCCAGCAGTCCGAGACAGGGTAACCAGCCCCAGCATTTT. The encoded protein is CASSPRQGNQPQHF.

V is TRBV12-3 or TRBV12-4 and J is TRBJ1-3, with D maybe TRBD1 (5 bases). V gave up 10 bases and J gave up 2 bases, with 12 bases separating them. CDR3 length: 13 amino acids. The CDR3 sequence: CATTGGPGNTIYF. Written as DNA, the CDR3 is TGTGCCACCACGGGGGGACCTGGAAACACCATATATTTT.

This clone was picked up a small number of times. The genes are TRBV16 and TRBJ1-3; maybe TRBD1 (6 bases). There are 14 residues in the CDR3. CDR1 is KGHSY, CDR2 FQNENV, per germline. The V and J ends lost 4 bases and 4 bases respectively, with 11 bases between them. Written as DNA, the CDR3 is TGTGCCAGCAGCCCCAGGGGTACAGGAAACACCATATATTTT. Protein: CASSPRGTGNTIYF.

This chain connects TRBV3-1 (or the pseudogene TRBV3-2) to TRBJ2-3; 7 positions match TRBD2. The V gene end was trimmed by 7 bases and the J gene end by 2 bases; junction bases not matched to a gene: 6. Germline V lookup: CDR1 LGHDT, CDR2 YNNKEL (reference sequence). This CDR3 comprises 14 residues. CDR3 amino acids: CASTWGGTTDTQYF. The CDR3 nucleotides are TGTGCCAGCACCTGGGGGGGAACCACAGATACGCAGTATTTT.

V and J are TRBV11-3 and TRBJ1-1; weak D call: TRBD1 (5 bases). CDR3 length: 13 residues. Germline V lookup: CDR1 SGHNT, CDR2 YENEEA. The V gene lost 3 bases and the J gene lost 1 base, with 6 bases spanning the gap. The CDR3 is CASSFRGNTEAFF. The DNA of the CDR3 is TGTGCCAGCAGCTTTAGGGGGAACACTGAAGCTTTCTTT.

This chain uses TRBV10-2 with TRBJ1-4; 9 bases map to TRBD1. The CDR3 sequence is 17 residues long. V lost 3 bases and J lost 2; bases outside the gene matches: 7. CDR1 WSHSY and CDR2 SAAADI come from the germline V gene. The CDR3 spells CASSDPGQGLTNEKLFF. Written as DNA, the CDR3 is TGCGCCAGCAGTGATCCCGGACAGGGGTTGACTAATGAAAAACTGTTTTTT.